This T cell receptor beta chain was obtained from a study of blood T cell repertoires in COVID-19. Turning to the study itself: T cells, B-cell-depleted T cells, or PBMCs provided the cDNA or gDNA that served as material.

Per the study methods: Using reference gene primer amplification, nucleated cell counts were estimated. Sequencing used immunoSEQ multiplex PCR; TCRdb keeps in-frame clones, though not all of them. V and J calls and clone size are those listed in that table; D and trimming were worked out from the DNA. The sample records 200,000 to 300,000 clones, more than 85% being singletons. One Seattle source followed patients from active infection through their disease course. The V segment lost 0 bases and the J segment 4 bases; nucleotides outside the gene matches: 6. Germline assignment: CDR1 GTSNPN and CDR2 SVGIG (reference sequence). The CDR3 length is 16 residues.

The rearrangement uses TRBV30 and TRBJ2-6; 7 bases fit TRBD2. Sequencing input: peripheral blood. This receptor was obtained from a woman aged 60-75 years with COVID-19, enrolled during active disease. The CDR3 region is CAWSVRGGAGANVLTF. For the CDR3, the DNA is TGTGCCTGGAGTGTACGCGGGGGAGCGGGGGCCAACGTCCTGACTTTC.